The present entry profiles one TCR beta chain with its context. As yet, its antigen is unknown. These data come from a study of cytomegalovirus exposure and HLA in healthy donors. Study observations and caveats: The study put under 200 TCR beta chains on its list as cytomegalovirus-associated.

Generated by immunoSEQ multiplex PCR, the TCRdb table keeps only in-frame clones and is missing some. Of 250,000 to 350,000 clones in the sample, roughly 90% were seen once. This clonotype originated in a woman between 25 and 40 years old in good health and CMV-seropositive. Material for sequencing was PBMCs.

CDR3 loop: CASSLKRGLAGGLRDTQYF. In DNA, the CDR3 is TGTGCCAGCAGCTTAAAGAGGGGACTAGCGGGAGGGCTTAGAGATACGCAGTATTTT. V usage is TRBV7-8 and J usage is TRBJ2-3; TRBD2 agrees at 16 bases. V lost 2 bases to trimming and J lost 5 bases; unmatched junction nucleotides: 10. This CDR3 spans 19 amino acids. Germline V gives CDR1 SGHVS, CDR2 FQNEAQ.